Listed below are T cell receptor beta chains from one sample, sequenced in a study of T cells in localized non-small cell lung cancer. Sequencing used immunoSEQ multiplex PCR; TCRdb keeps in-frame clones, though not all of them. The sample records 30,000 to 40,000 clones, 90% being singletons. Source: peripheral blood, taken before any cancer treatment. These TCRs come from a man aged 40 to 70 with stage I lung adenocarcinoma. CDR3s include the opening cysteine and the closing phenylalanine or tryptophan. D genes are given only for firm matches. Clone size appears in some rows only: once, few, many, or a class for an expanded clone.

V gene: TRBV2; D gene: -; clone size: -; J gene: TRBJ1-2; CDR3 protein: CASGRVGASSDYTF; CDR3 DNA: TGTGCCAGCGGGCGCGTGGGGGCTTCGAGCGACTACACCTTC
V gene: TRBV9; D gene: -; clone size: once; J gene: TRBJ1-3; CDR3 protein: CASSALGGNTIYF; CDR3 DNA: TGTGCCAGCAGCGCACTCGGTGGAAACACCATATATTTT
V gene: TRBV2; D gene: -; clone size: -; J gene: TRBJ1-4; CDR3 protein: CASSPQGSGKLFF; CDR3 DNA: TGTGCCAGCTCCCCCCAGGGGTCCGGAAAACTGTTTTTT
V gene: TRBV6-1; D gene: -; clone size: -; J gene: TRBJ2-1; CDR3 protein: CASSREPSLYNEQFF; CDR3 DNA: TGTGCCAGCAGCCGAGAGCCTTCCCTATACAATGAGCAGTTCTTC
V gene: TRBV9; D gene: -; clone size: -; J gene: TRBJ1-3; CDR3 protein: CASSATGPPGNTIYF; CDR3 DNA: TGTGCCAGCAGCGCGACCGGGCCCCCCGGAAACACCATATATTTT
V gene: TRBV5-1; D gene: -; clone size: -; J gene: TRBJ2-2; CDR3 protein: CASGILGTGELFF; CDR3 DNA: TGCGCCAGCGGGATCTTGGGGACCGGGGAGCTGTTTTTT
V gene: TRBV19; D gene: -; clone size: few; J gene: TRBJ1-1; CDR3 protein: CASSIIGRSGDEAFF; CDR3 DNA: TGTGCCAGTAGTATAATCGGACGGTCTGGTGATGAAGCTTTCTTT
V gene: TRBV11-2; D gene: TRBD1; clone size: -; J gene: TRBJ1-2; CDR3 protein: CASSLDRGRGYTF; CDR3 DNA: TGTGCCAGCAGCCTGGACAGGGGGAGAGGCTACACCTTC
V gene: TRBV2; D gene: TRBD1; clone size: -; J gene: TRBJ1-2; CDR3 protein: CASSTQTGGYGYTF; CDR3 DNA: TGTGCCAGCAGTACGCAAACAGGGGGCTATGGCTACACCTTC
V gene: TRBV30; D gene: -; clone size: -; J gene: TRBJ1-1; CDR3 protein: CAWISGDTEAFF; CDR3 DNA: TGTGCCTGGATATCAGGGGACACTGAAGCTTTCTTT
V gene: TRBV9; D gene: TRBD1; clone size: -; J gene: TRBJ2-2; CDR3 protein: CASSPRTGIVAGELFF; CDR3 DNA: TGTGCCAGCAGCCCTCGGACAGGGATCGTGGCCGGGGAGCTGTTTTTT
V gene: TRBV4-2; D gene: -; clone size: -; J gene: TRBJ1-1; CDR3 protein: CASSQGRNTEAFF; CDR3 DNA: TGTGCCAGCAGCCAAGGGCGGAACACTGAAGCTTTCTTT
V gene: TRBV7-2; D gene: -; clone size: -; J gene: TRBJ2-1; CDR3 protein: CASSLGYNEQFF; CDR3 DNA: TGTGCCAGCAGCTTAGGTTACAATGAGCAGTTCTTC
V gene: TRBV10-1; D gene: -; clone size: few; J gene: TRBJ1-1; CDR3 protein: CASSESGGREAFF; CDR3 DNA: TGCGCCAGCAGTGAGTCGGGAGGCAGGGAAGCTTTCTTT
V gene: TRBV13; D gene: -; clone size: -; J gene: TRBJ1-1; CDR3 protein: CASRFGGLMNTEAFF; CDR3 DNA: TGTGCCAGCAGATTCGGGGGCCTTATGAACACTGAAGCTTTCTTT
V gene: TRBV5-4; D gene: -; clone size: once; J gene: TRBJ2-7; CDR3 protein: CASSLAPQGEQYF; CDR3 DNA: TGTGCCAGCAGCTTGGCCCCCCAGGGCGAGCAGTACTTC
V gene: TRBV19; D gene: TRBD1; clone size: -; J gene: TRBJ1-2; CDR3 protein: CASSIGQGDGYTF; CDR3 DNA: TGTGCCAGTAGTATAGGACAGGGCGATGGCTACACCTTC
V gene: TRBV6-5; D gene: -; clone size: once; J gene: TRBJ1-2; CDR3 protein: CATQGRNGYTF; CDR3 DNA: TGTGCAACACAGGGTAGGAATGGCTACACCTTC
V gene: TRBV5-1; D gene: TRBD1; clone size: -; J gene: TRBJ2-7; CDR3 protein: CASSLGQGEQYF; CDR3 DNA: TGCGCCAGCAGCTTGGGACAGGGCGAGCAGTACTTC
V gene: TRBV6-5; D gene: -; clone size: -; J gene: TRBJ1-2; CDR3 protein: CASKNDLNYGYTF; CDR3 DNA: TGTGCCAGCAAAAACGACCTTAACTATGGCTACACCTTC
V gene: TRBV2; D gene: -; clone size: -; J gene: TRBJ2-7; CDR3 protein: CASTRQESSYEQYF; CDR3 DNA: TGTGCCAGCACCCGACAGGAAAGCTCCTACGAGCAGTACTTC
V gene: TRBV2; D gene: -; clone size: -; J gene: TRBJ1-3; CDR3 protein: CASGPTGSGNTIYF; CDR3 DNA: TGTGCCAGCGGCCCTACAGGTTCGGGAAACACCATATATTTT
V gene: TRBV10-3; D gene: TRBD1; clone size: -; J gene: TRBJ1-2; CDR3 protein: CAISNPGTAPNYGYTF; CDR3 DNA: TGTGCCATCAGCAACCCCGGGACAGCTCCTAACTATGGCTACACCTTC
V gene: TRBV19; D gene: TRBD1; clone size: -; J gene: TRBJ2-2; CDR3 protein: CASTQGINTGELFF; CDR3 DNA: TGTGCCAGTACACAGGGGATTAACACCGGGGAGCTGTTTTTT
V gene: TRBV2; D gene: -; clone size: -; J gene: TRBJ1-5; CDR3 protein: CASSEPEQPQHF; CDR3 DNA: TGTGCCAGCAGTGAACCGGAACAGCCCCAGCATTTT